The rows below give T cell receptor beta chains drawn from one sample of a study of blood T cell repertoires in COVID-19. The assay was immunoSEQ multiplex PCR, and TCRdb's table has in-frame clones only and misses some. The sample includes around 140,000 clones, 87% of them seen just once. Sequencing used peripheral blood. These receptors originate from a man in his fifties or sixties with active COVID-19. Each CDR3 is given with its conserved first and last residue. The D gene is left open where the match is weak. Clone sizes are given selectively: once, few, many, or a class where the clone is expanded.

d_call	clone_size	v_call	j_call	cdr3_length	cdr3_nt	cdr3_aa
TRBD2	few	TRBV15	TRBJ2-7	14	TGTGCCACCAGCAGAGCTGGGGGGGGCTACGAGCAGTACTTC	CATSRAGGGYEQYF
TRBD1	-	TRBV6-4	TRBJ1-2	11	TGTGCCAGCAGGGGGACAGATGGCTACACCTTC	CASRGTDGYTF
-	-	TRBV5-4	TRBJ2-2	17	TGTGCCAGCACACCCCAGGCCGTTGGAGGGAACGCCGGGGAGCTGTTTTTT	CASTPQAVGGNAGELFF
TRBD1	-	TRBV5-1	TRBJ2-7	12	TGCGCCAGCAGCTTTCAGGGGGTCGAGCAGTACTTC	CASSFQGVEQYF
TRBD1	-	TRBV27	TRBJ1-5	16	TGTGCCAGCAGAACCGCCGGGACAGGGGACAATCAGCCCCAGCATTTT	CASRTAGTGDNQPQHF
-	-	TRBV7-9	TRBJ1-1	12	TGTGCCAGCAGCCCACTGGACACTGAAGCTTTCTTT	CASSPLDTEAFF
-	-	TRBV12-3/TRBV12-4	TRBJ1-2	12	TGTGCCAGCAGTCCAGGGGAAGGGGGCTACACCTTC	CASSPGEGGYTF
-	-	TRBV6-1	TRBJ1-6	15	TGTGCCAGCAGTGAATTGGGGGGGCCCAGTTCACCCCTCCACTTT	CASSELGGPSSPLHF
-	few	TRBV6-5	TRBJ1-6	14	TGTGCCGGGGGGGGCCGCTCCTATAATTCACCCCTCCACTTT	CAGGGRSYNSPLHF
TRBD1	-	TRBV5-1	TRBJ2-3	15	TGCGCCAGCAGCTCGAGGGACAGGGCCACAGATACGCAGTATTTT	CASSSRDRATDTQYF
TRBD1	-	TRBV5-1	TRBJ1-2	17	TGCGCCAGCAGCTGGGGGACAGGAAATCTACTTAACTATGGCTACACCTTC	CASSWGTGNLLNYGYTF
-	-	TRBV9	TRBJ2-5	15	TGTGCCAGCAGCGTAGGGGGGGGCCCCAAAGAGACCCAGTACTTC	CASSVGGGPKETQYF
-	-	TRBV19	TRBJ1-2	15	TGTGCCAGTAGTATAGCTCTAAGTCTTAACTATGGCTACACCTTC	CASSIALSLNYGYTF
TRBD2	once	TRBV30	TRBJ2-5	15	TGTGCCTGGAGTGTAAGGACTAGCGGGGCAGAGACCCAGTACTTC	CAWSVRTSGAETQYF
-	-	TRBV4-1	TRBJ1-1	15	TGCGCCAGCAGCCAATTCTTAAGCGGAGGCACTGAAGCTTTCTTT	CASSQFLSGGTEAFF